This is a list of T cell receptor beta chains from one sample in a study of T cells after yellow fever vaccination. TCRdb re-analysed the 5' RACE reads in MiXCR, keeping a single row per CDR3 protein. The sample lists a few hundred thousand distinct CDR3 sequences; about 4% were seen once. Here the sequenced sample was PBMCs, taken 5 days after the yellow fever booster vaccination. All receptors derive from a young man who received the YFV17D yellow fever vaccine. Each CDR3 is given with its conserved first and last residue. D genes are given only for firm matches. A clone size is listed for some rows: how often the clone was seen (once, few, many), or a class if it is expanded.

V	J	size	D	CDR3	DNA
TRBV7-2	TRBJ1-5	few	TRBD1	CASSTRTGGDQPQHF	TGTGCCAGCAGCACCCGGACAGGTGGGGATCAGCCCCAGCATTTT
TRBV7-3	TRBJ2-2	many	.	CASSPTPSGELFF	TGTGCCAGCAGTCCAACCCCGTCCGGGGAGCTGTTTTTT
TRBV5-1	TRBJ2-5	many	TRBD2	CASSRALAGEETQYF	TGCGCCAGCAGCCGGGCGCTAGCGGGGGAAGAGACCCAGTACTTC
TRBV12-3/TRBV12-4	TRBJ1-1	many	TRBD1	CASSFRTGYTEAFF	TGTGCCAGCAGTTTTCGGACAGGGTACACTGAAGCTTTCTTT
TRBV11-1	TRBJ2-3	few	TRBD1	CASSLQDRGPDTQYF	TGTGCCAGCAGCTTACAGGACAGGGGACCAGATACGCAGTATTTT
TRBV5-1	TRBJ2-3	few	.	CASGGARSTDTQYF	TGCGCCAGCGGGGGGGCCAGAAGCACAGATACGCAGTATTTT
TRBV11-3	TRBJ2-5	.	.	CASSFTALETQYF	TGTGCCAGCAGCTTCACTGCGTTGGAGACCCAGTACTTC
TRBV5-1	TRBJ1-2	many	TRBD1	CASSTGQPNYGYTF	TGCGCCAGCAGTACGGGACAGCCAAACTATGGCTACACCTTC
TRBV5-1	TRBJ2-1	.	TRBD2	CASSLAIAGDNEQFF	TGCGCCAGCAGCTTGGCGATAGCGGGGGACAATGAGCAGTTCTTC
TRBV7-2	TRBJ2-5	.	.	CASSLFGYGQETQYF	TGTGCCAGCAGCTTATTCGGGTATGGGCAAGAGACCCAGTACTTC
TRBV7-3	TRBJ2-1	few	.	CASSLIVSGIDEQFF	TGTGCCAGCAGCTTAATTGTTTCCGGGATCGATGAGCAGTTCTTC
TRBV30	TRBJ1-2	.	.	CAWSSGGLGYTF	TGTGCCTGGAGTAGCGGGGGTCTTGGCTACACCTTC
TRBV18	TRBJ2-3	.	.	CASSPFGQGTDTQYF	TGTGCCAGCTCACCATTTGGGCAGGGCACAGATACGCAGTATTTT
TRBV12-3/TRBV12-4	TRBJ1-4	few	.	CASSRNLGYEKLFF	TGTGCCAGCAGCCGCAACCTAGGTTATGAAAAACTGTTTTTT
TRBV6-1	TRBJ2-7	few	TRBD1	CASSEVTTGVDEQYF	TGTGCCAGCAGTGAAGTAACTACAGGGGTAGACGAGCAGTACTTC
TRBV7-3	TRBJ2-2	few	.	CASSLQGRGTGELFF	TGTGCCAGCAGCTTACAGGGAAGAGGCACCGGGGAGCTGTTTTTT
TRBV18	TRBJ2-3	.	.	CASSPPSPSDTQYF	TGTGCCAGCTCACCACCGAGCCCCTCAGATACGCAGTATTTT
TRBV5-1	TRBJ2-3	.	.	CASSLDLTDTQYF	TGCGCCAGCAGCTTGGACCTCACAGATACGCAGTATTTT
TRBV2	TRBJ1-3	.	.	CASSEGRGNTIYF	TGTGCCAGCAGTGAAGGCAGGGGAAACACCATATATTTT
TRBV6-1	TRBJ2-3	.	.	CASNGGASTDTQYF	TGTGCCAGCAATGGCGGGGCTAGCACAGATACGCAGTATTTT
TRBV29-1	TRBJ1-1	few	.	CSVQGEETEAFF	TGCAGCGTTCAGGGTGAGGAGACTGAAGCTTTCTTT
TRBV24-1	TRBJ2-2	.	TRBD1	CATSDLRTGVGELFF	TGTGCCACCAGTGATTTAAGGACAGGGGTCGGGGAGCTGTTTTTT
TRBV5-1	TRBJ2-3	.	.	CASEHEGLTDTQYF	TGCGCCAGCGAACATGAAGGGTTGACAGATACGCAGTATTTT
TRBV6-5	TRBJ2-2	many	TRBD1	CASSFGTGGTGELFF	TGTGCCAGCAGCTTTGGGACAGGGGGCACCGGGGAGCTGTTTTTT
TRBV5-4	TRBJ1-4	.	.	CASSLRGYEKLFF	TGTGCCAGCAGCTTAAGGGGTTACGAAAAACTGTTTTTT
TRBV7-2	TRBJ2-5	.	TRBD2	CASSLDLAVVQETQYF	TGTGCCAGCAGCTTAGACCTAGCGGTCGTCCAAGAGACCCAGTACTTC
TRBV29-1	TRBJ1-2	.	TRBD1	CSGSEGQAYGYTF	TGCAGCGGCAGCGAGGGACAGGCGTATGGCTACACCTTC
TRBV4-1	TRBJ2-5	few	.	CASSQGLPYQETQYF	TGCGCCAGCAGCCAGGGACTTCCGTACCAAGAGACCCAGTACTTC
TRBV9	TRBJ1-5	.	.	CASSAGGGDGYQPQHF	TGTGCCAGCAGCGCTGGGGGAGGGGACGGATATCAGCCCCAGCATTTT
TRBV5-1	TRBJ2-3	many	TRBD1	CASSLGQGATADTQYF	TGCGCCAGCAGCTTGGGGCAGGGGGCAACGGCAGATACGCAGTATTTT
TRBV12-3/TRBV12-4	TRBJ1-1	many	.	CASSQQGMNTEAFF	TGTGCCAGCAGTCAACAGGGAATGAACACTGAAGCTTTCTTT
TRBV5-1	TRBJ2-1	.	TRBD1	CASSSTGVREQFF	TGCGCCAGCAGCAGCACAGGGGTTCGTGAGCAGTTCTTC
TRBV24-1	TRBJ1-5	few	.	CATTAGGATAYSNQPQHF	TGTGCCACGACTGCGGGGGGCGCGACAGCTTATAGCAATCAGCCCCAGCATTTT
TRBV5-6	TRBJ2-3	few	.	CASSFTADTQYF	TGTGCCAGCAGCTTCACCGCAGATACGCAGTATTTT
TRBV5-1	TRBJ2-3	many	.	CASSFLTDTQYF	TGCGCCAGCAGTTTTCTCACAGATACGCAGTATTTT
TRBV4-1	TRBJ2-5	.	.	CASRIFAGAGRETQYF	TGCGCCAGCAGAATCTTTGCGGGGGCAGGGAGAGAGACCCAGTACTTC
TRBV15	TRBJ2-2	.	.	CATSRDRRRNTGELFF	TGTGCCACCAGCAGAGACCGACGGAGGAACACCGGGGAGCTGTTTTTT
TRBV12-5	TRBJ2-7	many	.	CASGFRLDEQYF	TGTGCTAGTGGTTTTAGGTTGGACGAGCAGTACTTC
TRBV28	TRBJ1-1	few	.	CASTLREVAFF	TGTGCCAGCACCTTACGGGAGGTGGCTTTCTTT
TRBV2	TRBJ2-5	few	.	CASSRGREETQYF	TGTGCCAGCAGTCGGGGCAGGGAAGAGACCCAGTACTTC
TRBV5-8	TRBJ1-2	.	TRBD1	CASSLYRGEGYTF	TGTGCCAGCAGCCTTTACAGGGGGGAAGGCTACACCTTC
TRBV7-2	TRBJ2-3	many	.	CASSYDGGNTQYF	TGTGCCAGCAGCTACGACGGCGGGAATACGCAGTATTTT
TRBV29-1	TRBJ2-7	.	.	CSGGTSLYEQYF	TGCAGCGGCGGGACGTCCCTGTACGAGCAGTACTTC
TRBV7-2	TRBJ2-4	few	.	CASSSAERKNIQYF	TGTGCCAGCAGCTCAGCGGAGCGCAAAAACATTCAGTACTTC
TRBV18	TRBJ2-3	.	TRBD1	CASSPQGAGADTQYF	TGTGCCAGCTCACCACAGGGGGCTGGAGCAGATACGCAGTATTTT
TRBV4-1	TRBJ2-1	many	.	CASSPIRGAGIGFF	TGCGCCAGCAGCCCCATCCGGGGGGCTGGTATCGGCTTCTTC
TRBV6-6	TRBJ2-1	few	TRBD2	CASSPLTSGVSYNEQFF	TGTGCCAGCAGTCCCCTGACTAGCGGGGTCTCCTACAATGAGCAGTTCTTC
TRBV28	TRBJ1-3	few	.	CASSYTGTGNTIYF	TGTGCCAGCAGTTACACAGGGACGGGAAACACCATATATTTT